This TCR beta chain was sequenced for a study of blood T cell repertoires in COVID-19 (dated by TCRdb to 2020 to 2021). Context from the whole study: Collaborator samples came from the United States, Italy and Spain and covered acute and convalescent phases of COVID-19. The prospective study material was composed of cDNA or gDNA derived from T cells, B-cell-depleted T cells, or PBMCs. A freely available public database, intended as a resource for researchers studying the immune response to SARS-CoV-2, is where the repertoires were released. Deeply sampled blood TCRbeta repertoires from subjects exposed to, actively infected with, or recovered from COVID-19 were included in the dataset. Where HLA class I and class II types were available, the types were taken from metadata supplied by the sample provider, not from assay-based typing. Sample metadata almost always included a de-identified subject ID, COVID-19 status, age in years and sex. Samples came from the ongoing ImmuneRACE study (first 160 participants) plus 1,254 subjects from 6 global collaborators. Overall study results and their limits: How much clinical and demographic metadata was included differed by source and by participant, and the metadata was provided uncurated.

This clone has a handful of counts. The antigen this receptor binds is unknown. It has no much larger one-base neighbor in the sample; base qualities were not kept. Each collaborating institution followed its own protocols to collect whole blood in K2EDTA tubes. For TCRbeta analysis, collaborator samples were shipped as frozen whole blood, as isolated PBMCs, or as DNA extracted from either sample type. TCRbeta CDR3 regions were amplified from genomic DNA using the immunoSEQ Assay, a bias-controlled multiplex PCR. As for how the authors treated the data: The number of nucleated cells in each sample was estimated by amplification of reference gene primers within the assay. To quantify the absolute abundance of each unique TCRbeta CDR3 rearrangement, sequence reads were collapsed and filtered. Productive Simpson clonality was computed per sample as the square root of Simpson's diversity index over productive rearrangements. The source is immuneACCESS, and TCRdb retained only in-frame sequences with V and J called. Part of the clones is not carried over; for the studies checked, unresolved V genes explain less than half of this, and the remainder is unexplained. V and J calls plus clone size are reproduced from that table; the DNA served to infer D and trimming. The sample yields 300,000 to 450,000 clones; roughly 85% were counted once. 3.5% to 4% of the sample lies in the top ten.

A distance of 15 bases separates the germline ends of V and J, which lose 3 bases and 7 bases respectively. Looking up the germline V gene (reference sequence) yields CDR1 SSHAT and CDR2 FNYEAQ. The CDR3 sequence holds 14 residues, the cysteine and phenylalanine included. CDR3 DNA is the only sequence kept; it has 42 bases, read in frame from the first base. The source is a young woman with acute or convalescent COVID-19. The chain is encoded by TRBV7-7 joined to TRBJ2-5, and possibly TRBD1, on 5 matching bases. Sequenced material: peripheral blood. The CDR3 sequence is CASSFGAPPATQYF. The DNA is TGTGCCAGCAGCTTTGGGGCCCCGCCTGCGACCCAGTACTTC.